This paragraph covers one TCR beta chain sequence. Noted time point: pre-treatment sample, taken before nivolumab and TIL therapy. The data derive from a study of TIL therapy for anti-PD-1-resistant metastatic lung cancer. The CDR3 is 13 residues long. Germline CDR1 reads SQVTM; CDR2 reads ANQGSEA. J lost 5 bases, V lost 4 bases, and 4 bases had no gene match. Sequencing used immunoSEQ v3. Libraries were sequenced to approximately 2 million read pairs (survey) or roughly 4.5-6.5 million (deep). This table comes from immunoSEQ multiplex PCR, and its TCRdb copy is limited to in-frame clones, with some not included. The sample gives around 16,000 clones, roughly 72% of which show up once; 35% to 45% is in the top ten.

This chain joins TRBV29-1 and TRBJ2-7; TRBD1 matches at 11 bases. This sequence originates from a person aged 25 to 85 with non-small cell lung cancer. This specimen was blood, taken at baseline. The CDR3 DNA reads as TGCAGCGTTGCCCGGGACAGGGGGGACGAGCAGTACTTC. Translation gives CSVARDRGDEQYF.